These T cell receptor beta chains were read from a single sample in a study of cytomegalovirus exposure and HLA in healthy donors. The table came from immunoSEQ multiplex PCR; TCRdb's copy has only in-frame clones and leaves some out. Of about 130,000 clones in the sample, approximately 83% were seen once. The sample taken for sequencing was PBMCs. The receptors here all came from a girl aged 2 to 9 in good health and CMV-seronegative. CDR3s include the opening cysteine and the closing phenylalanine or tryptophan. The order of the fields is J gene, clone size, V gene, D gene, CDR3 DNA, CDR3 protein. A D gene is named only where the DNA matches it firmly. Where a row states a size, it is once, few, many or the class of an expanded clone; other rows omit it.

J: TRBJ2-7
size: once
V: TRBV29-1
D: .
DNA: TGCAGCGTTAAGACTGACTCCTACGAGCAGTACTTC
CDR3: CSVKTDSYEQYF

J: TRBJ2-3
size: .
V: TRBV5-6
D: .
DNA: TGTGCCAGCAGCTTGGACGCGGAGGATACGCAGTATTTT
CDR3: CASSLDAEDTQYF

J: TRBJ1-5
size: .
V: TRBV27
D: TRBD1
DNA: TGTGCCAGCAGTCCTAGCCTCCGGGACAGTCAGCCCCAGCATTTT
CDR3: CASSPSLRDSQPQHF

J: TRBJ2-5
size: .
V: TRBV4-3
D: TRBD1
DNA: TGCGCCAGCAGCCAAGCGCAGGACAGGGTCGAGACCCAGTACTTC
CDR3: CASSQAQDRVETQYF

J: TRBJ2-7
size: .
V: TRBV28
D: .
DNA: TGTGCCAGCAGTTTGAACGGAGCCTACGAGCAGTACTTC
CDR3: CASSLNGAYEQYF

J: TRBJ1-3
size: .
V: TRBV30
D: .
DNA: TGTGCCGGAACTAGCTCTGGAAACACCATATATTTT
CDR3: CAGTSSGNTIYF

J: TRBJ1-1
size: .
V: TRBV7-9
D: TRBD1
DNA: TGTGCCAGCAGCTTATCAGGGGGCGGAAACACTGAAGCTTTCTTT
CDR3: CASSLSGGGNTEAFF

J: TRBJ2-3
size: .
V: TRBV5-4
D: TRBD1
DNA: TGTGCCAGCAGCGCCGCGACAGGGGGCCGAGATACGCAGTATTTT
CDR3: CASSAATGGRDTQYF

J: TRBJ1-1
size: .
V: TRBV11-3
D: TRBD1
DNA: TGTGCCAGCAGCTTAGGGGGACAGGGGGAAGCAGCTTTCTTT
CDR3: CASSLGGQGEAAFF

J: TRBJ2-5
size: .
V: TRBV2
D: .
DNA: TGTGCCAGCAGGGCCCAGGGTGTGGAGACCCAGTACTTC
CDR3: CASRAQGVETQYF

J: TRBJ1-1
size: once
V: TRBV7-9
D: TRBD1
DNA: TGTGCCAGCAGCTTGCTACAGGGGAATGGGAACACTGAAGCTTTCTTT
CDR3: CASSLLQGNGNTEAFF

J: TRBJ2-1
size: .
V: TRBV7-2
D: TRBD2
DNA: TGTGCCAGCAGCCTACGACTAGCGGTGATCTCCTACAATGAGCAGTTCTTC
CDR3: CASSLRLAVISYNEQFF

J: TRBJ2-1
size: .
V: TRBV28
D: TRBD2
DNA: TGTGCCAGCAGTGGACGGGACTACCAAAGCCCTTACAATGAGCAGTTCTTC
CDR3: CASSGRDYQSPYNEQFF

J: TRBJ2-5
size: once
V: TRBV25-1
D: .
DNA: TGTGCCAGCAGTGATTCCGGGGGACAAGAGACCCAGTACTTC
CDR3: CASSDSGGQETQYF

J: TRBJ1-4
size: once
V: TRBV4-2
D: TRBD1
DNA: TGTGCCAGCAGCCCGGAAGATGGACAGGGTTTTGAAAAACTGTTTTTT
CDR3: CASSPEDGQGFEKLFF

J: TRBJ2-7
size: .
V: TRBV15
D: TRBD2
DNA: TGTGCCACCAGCAGAGATGGGCTAGCGGTAAACTCCTACGAGCAGTACTTC
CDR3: CATSRDGLAVNSYEQYF

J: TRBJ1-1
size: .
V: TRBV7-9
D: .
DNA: TGTGCCAGCAGCTTGGGCAGCTTGAACACTGAAGCTTTCTTT
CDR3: CASSLGSLNTEAFF

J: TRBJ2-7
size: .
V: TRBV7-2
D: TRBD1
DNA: TGTGCCAGCAGCTTCACAGGGGAGCCCTACGAGCAGTACTTC
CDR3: CASSFTGEPYEQYF

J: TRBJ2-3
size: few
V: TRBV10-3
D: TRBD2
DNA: TGTGCCATCAGTGAACTAGCGGGGAATGCCAGGGGAGATACGCAGTATTTT
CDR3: CAISELAGNARGDTQYF

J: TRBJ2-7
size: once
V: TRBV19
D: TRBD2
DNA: TGTGCCAGTAGTTCACTAGCGGGGGACGCCTACGAGCAGTACTTC
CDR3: CASSSLAGDAYEQYF

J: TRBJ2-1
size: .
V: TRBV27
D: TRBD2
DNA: TGTGCCAGCAGTCACTGGACTAGCGGGAAGAGCAATGAGCAGTTCTTC
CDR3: CASSHWTSGKSNEQFF

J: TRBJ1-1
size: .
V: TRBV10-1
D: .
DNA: TGCGCCAGCAGTGAGCAGGCGTGGGGCGGCACTGAAGCTTTCTTT
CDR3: CASSEQAWGGTEAFF

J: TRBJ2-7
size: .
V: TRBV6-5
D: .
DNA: TGTGCCAGCAGGCATCAGGGTTACGAGCAGTACTTC
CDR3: CASRHQGYEQYF

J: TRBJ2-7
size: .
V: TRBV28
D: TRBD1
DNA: TGTGCCAGCAGTTCCTCGACAGGGGGCGATTTCAACGAGCAGTACTTC
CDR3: CASSSSTGGDFNEQYF

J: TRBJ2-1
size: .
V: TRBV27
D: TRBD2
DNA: TGTGCCAGCTCCTTAGCGGGAGGGGGCTACAATGAGCAGTTCTTC
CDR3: CASSLAGGGYNEQFF

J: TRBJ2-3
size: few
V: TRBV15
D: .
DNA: TGTGCCACCAGCAGGATAGAAACTCGGTCCGATCCGTATTTT
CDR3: CATSRIETRSDPYF

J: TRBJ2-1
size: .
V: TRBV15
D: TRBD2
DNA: TGTGCCACCAGCAGAGAGCTCGGGACTAGCGGGACCCGATACAATGAGCAGTTCTTC
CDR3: CATSRELGTSGTRYNEQFF

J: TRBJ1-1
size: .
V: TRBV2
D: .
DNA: TGTGCCAGCAGTGTTTACAGGGACGCTGAAGCTTTCTTT
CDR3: CASSVYRDAEAFF

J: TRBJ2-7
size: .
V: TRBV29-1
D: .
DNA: TGCAGCGTTGAAGAAGGTTCGGGGCGGGGCGAGCAGTACTTC
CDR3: CSVEEGSGRGEQYF

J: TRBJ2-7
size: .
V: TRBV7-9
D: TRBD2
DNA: TGTGCCAGCAGCCTCCTTCGGGTCGAGGCTAGCGGACGAGAGGAGCAGTACTTC
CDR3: CASSLLRVEASGREEQYF

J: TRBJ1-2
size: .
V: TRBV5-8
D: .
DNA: TGTGCCAGCAGCCTAAACAGGGTGCGGCTGGATGGCTACACCTTC
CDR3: CASSLNRVRLDGYTF

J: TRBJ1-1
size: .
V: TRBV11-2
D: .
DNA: TGTGCCAGCAGCTTAGGATCCCGCTCAACTTCCACTGAAGCTTTCTTT
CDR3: CASSLGSRSTSTEAFF

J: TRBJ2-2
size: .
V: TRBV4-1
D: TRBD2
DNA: TGCGCCAGCAGCCCTGGGGGCGGGGGGGGCACCGGGGAGCTGTTTTTT
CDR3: CASSPGGGGGTGELFF

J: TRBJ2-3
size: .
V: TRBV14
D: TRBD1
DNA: TGTGCCAGCAGCCTTCGGGACAGGGGGCGAGATCCCACAGATACGCAGTATTTT
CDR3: CASSLRDRGRDPTDTQYF

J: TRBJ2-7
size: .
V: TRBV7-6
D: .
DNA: TGTGCCAGCAGCTTAGAGAGCGGCTTTCACGAGCAGTACTTC
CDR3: CASSLESGFHEQYF